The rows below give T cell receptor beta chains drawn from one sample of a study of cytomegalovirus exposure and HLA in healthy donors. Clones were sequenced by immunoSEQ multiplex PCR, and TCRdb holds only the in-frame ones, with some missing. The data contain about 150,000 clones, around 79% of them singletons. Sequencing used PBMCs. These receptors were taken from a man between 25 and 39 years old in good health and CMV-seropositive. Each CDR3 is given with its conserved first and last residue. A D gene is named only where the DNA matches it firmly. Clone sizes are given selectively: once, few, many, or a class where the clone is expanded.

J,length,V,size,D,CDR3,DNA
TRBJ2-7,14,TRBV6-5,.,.,CASSTSLSHYEQYF,TGTGCCAGCAGTACCTCGCTCTCACACTACGAGCAGTACTTC
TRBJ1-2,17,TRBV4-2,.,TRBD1,CASSPETGSTTNYGYTF,TGTGCCAGCAGCCCAGAGACAGGGTCTACTACCAACTATGGCTACACCTTC
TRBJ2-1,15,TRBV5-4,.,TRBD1,CASSFVQGRLDEQFF,TGTGCCAGCAGCTTCGTACAGGGGCGTCTCGATGAGCAGTTCTTC
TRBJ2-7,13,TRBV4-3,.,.,CASGIAVNYEQYF,TGCGCCAGCGGAATAGCGGTTAACTACGAGCAGTACTTC
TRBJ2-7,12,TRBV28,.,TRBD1,CASGGQGYEQYF,TGTGCCAGCGGGGGACAGGGGTACGAGCAGTACTTC
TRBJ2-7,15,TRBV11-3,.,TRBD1,CASSLGTGEGYEQYF,TGTGCCAGCAGCCTAGGGACAGGGGAAGGGTACGAGCAGTACTTC
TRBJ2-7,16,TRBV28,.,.,CASSSPPRRELYEQYF,TGTGCCAGCAGTTCGCCGCCGAGACGGGAGTTGTACGAGCAGTACTTC
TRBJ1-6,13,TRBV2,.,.,CASSGGINSPLHF,TGTGCCAGCTCCGGGGGTATAAATTCACCCCTCCACTTT
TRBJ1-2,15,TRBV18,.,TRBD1,CASSPGTGRPEGYTF,TGTGCCAGCTCACCAGGGACAGGCAGGCCGGAGGGCTACACCTTC
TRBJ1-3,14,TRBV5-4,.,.,CASSPGQSGNTIYF,TGTGCCAGCAGCCCCGGACAGTCTGGAAACACCATATATTTT
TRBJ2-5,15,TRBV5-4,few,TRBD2,CASSQDRGGQETQYF,TGTGCCAGCAGCCAAGACCGGGGGGGGCAAGAGACCCAGTACTTC
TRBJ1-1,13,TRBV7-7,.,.,CASSAERNTEAFF,TGTGCCAGCAGCGCAGAAAGGAACACTGAAGCTTTCTTT
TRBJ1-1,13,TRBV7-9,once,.,CSSSWEENTEAFF,TGTTCCAGCAGCTGGGAGGAGAACACTGAAGCTTTCTTT
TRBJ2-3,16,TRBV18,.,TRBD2,CASSPGLAGGTDTQYF,TGTGCCAGCTCACCTGGACTAGCGGGAGGCACAGATACGCAGTATTTT
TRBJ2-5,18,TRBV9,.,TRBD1,CASSGRDRGRGFQETQYF,TGTGCCAGCAGCGGCCGGGACAGGGGGCGCGGGTTCCAAGAGACCCAGTACTTC
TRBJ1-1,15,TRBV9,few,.,CASSVSPVLNTEAFF,TGTGCCAGCAGCGTATCCCCAGTTCTTAACACTGAAGCTTTCTTT
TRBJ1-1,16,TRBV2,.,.,CASSRDDSLVWTEAFF,TGTGCCAGCAGTCGTGACGACAGTCTAGTGTGGACTGAAGCTTTCTTT
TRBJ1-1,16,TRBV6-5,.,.,CASSYSLLGGVTEAFF,TGTGCCAGCAGTTACTCCCTATTAGGGGGTGTTACTGAAGCTTTCTTT
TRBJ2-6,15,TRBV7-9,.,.,CASSLGSSGANVLTF,TGTGCCAGCAGCTTAGGCAGCTCTGGGGCCAACGTCCTGACTTTC
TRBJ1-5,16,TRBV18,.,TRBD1,CASSPLSTGGYQPQHF,TGTGCCAGCTCACCGCTATCCACAGGGGGCTATCAGCCCCAGCATTTT
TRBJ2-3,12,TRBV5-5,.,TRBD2,CASSPSAGVEYF,TGTGCCAGCAGCCCCTCGGCGGGGGTCGAGTATTTT
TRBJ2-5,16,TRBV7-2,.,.,CASSLVGGQLQETQYF,TGTGCCAGCAGCTTAGTGGGGGGGCAACTCCAAGAGACCCAGTACTTC
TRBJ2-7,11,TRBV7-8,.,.,CASSLADEQYF,TGTGCCAGCAGCTTGGCTGACGAGCAGTACTTC
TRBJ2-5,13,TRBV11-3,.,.,CASSRGGQETQYF,TGTGCCAGCAGCCGAGGGGGTCAAGAGACCCAGTACTTC
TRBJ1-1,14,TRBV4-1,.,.,CASSPKTGNTEAFF,TGCGCCAGCAGCCCAAAGACAGGGAACACTGAAGCTTTCTTT
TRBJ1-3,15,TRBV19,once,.,CASRRDRDSGNTIYF,TGTGCCAGTAGAAGAGACAGAGACTCTGGAAACACCATATATTTT
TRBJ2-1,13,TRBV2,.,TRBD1,CASSEAPARGPVF,TGTGCCAGCAGTGAAGCTCCGGCCAGGGGGCCCGTCTTC
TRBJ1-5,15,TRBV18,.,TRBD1,CASSATTGGNQPQHF,TGTGCCAGCTCAGCGACGACAGGGGGCAATCAGCCCCAGCATTTT
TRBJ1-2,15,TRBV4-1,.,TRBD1,CASSRDRESLYGYTF,TGCGCCAGCAGCCGCGACAGGGAATCCCTATATGGCTACACCTTC
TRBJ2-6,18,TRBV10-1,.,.,CASSEEGGTPSGANVLTF,TGCGCCAGCAGTGAAGAGGGCGGGACCCCGTCTGGGGCCAACGTCCTGACTTTC
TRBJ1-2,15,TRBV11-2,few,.,CASSLGPRDNYGYTF,TGTGCCAGCAGCTTAGGACCCCGGGATAACTATGGCTACACCTTC
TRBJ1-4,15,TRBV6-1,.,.,CASSEPTGRGEKLFF,TGTGCCAGCAGTGAACCCACAGGGAGGGGGGAAAAACTGTTTTTT
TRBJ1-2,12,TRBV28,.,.,CASSLGSPGYTF,TGTGCCAGCAGTTTAGGCAGTCCCGGCTACACCTTC
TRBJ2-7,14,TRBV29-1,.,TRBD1,CSGRLGQGGNEQYF,TGCAGCGGGAGACTGGGACAGGGGGGGAACGAGCAGTACTTC
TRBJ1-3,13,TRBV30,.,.,CAWSLDSGNTIYF,TGTGCCTGGAGTCTAGACTCTGGAAACACCATATATTTT
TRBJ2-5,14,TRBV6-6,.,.,CASSYSNREETQYF,TGTGCCAGCAGTTACTCTAACAGGGAAGAGACCCAGTACTTC
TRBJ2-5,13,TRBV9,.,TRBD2,CASSVDGGETQYF,TGTGCCAGCAGCGTCGACGGGGGGGAGACCCAGTACTTC
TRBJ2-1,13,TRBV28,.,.,CASSPRFNNEQFF,TGTGCCAGCAGCCCTAGATTTAACAATGAGCAGTTCTTC